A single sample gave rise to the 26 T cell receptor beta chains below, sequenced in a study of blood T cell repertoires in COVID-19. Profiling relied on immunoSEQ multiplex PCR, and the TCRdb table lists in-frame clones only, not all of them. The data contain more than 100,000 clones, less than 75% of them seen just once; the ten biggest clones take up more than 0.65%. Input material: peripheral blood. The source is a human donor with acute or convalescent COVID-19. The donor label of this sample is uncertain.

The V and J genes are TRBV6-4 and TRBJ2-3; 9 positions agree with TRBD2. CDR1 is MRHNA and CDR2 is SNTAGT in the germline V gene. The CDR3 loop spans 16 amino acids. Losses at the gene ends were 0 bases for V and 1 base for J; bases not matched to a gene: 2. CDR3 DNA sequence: TGTGCCAGCAGTGACTCCGCGGGGGGGGGCACAGATACGCAGTATTTT. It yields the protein CASSDSAGGGTDTQYF.

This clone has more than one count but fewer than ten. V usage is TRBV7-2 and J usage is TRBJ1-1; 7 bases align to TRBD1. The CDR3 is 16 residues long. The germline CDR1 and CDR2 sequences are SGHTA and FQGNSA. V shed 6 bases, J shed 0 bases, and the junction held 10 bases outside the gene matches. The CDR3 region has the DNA TGTGCCAGCAGACCAATGACAGGGACAATGAACACTGAAGCTTTCTTT. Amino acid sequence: CASRPMTGTMNTEAFF.

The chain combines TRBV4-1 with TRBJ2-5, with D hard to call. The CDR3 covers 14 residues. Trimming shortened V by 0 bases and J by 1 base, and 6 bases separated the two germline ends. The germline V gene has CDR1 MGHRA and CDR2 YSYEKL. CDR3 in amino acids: CASSQEWSQETQYF. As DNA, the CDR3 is TGCGCCAGCAGCCAAGAGTGGAGCCAAGAGACCCAGTACTTC.

Here the CDR3 DNA reads TGCGCCAGCAGCTTTAGTACTAGCGGGGCCACAGATACGCAGTATTTT. Its translation: CASSFSTSGATDTQYF. The chain couples TRBV5-1 to TRBJ2-3; 10 positions agree with TRBD2. CDR1 is SGHRS and CDR2 is YFSETQ in the germline V gene. V lost 2 bases, J lost 2 bases, and 5 bases stayed unmatched. CDR3 length: 16 amino acids.

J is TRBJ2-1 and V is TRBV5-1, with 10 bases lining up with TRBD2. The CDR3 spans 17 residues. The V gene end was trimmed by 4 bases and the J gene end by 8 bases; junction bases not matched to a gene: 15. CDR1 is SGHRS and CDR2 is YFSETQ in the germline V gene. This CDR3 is CASSPGLSGGALHEQFF. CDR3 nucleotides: TGCGCCAGCAGCCCGGGGTTAAGCGGGGGGGCTCTCCATGAGCAGTTCTTC.

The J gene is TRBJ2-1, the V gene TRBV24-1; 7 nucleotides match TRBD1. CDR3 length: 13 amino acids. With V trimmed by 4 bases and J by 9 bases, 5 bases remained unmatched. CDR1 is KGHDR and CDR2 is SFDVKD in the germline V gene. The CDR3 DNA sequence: TGTGCCACCAGTGACTCCGGGACAGCTGAGCAGTTCTTC. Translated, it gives CATSDSGTAEQFF.

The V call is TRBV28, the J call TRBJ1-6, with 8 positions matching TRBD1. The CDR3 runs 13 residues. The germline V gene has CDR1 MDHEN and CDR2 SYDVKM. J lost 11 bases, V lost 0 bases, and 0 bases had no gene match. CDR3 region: CASSLWDRAPLHF. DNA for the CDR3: TGTGCCAGCAGTTTATGGGACAGGGCACCCCTCCACTTT.

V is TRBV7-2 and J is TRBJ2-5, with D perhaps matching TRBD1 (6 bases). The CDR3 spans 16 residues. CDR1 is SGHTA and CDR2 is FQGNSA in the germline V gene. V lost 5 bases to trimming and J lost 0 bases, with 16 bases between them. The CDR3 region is CASSLRVGAYQETQYF. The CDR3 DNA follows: TGTGCCAGCAGCCTCCGTGTGGGGGCCTACCAAGAGACCCAGTACTTC.

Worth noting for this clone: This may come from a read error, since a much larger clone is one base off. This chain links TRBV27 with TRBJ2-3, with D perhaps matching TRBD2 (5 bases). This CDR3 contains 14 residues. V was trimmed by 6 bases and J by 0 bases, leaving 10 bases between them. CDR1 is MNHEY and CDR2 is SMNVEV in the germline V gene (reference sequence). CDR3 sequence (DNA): TGTGCCAGCAGCTTGTCGGGGAGCACAGATACGCAGTATTTT. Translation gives CASSLSGSTDTQYF.

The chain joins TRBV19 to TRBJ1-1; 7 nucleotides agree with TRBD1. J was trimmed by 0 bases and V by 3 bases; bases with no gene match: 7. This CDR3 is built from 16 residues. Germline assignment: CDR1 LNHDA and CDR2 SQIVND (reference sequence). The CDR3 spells CASSMGRGVMNTEAFF. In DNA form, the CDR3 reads TGTGCCAGTAGTATGGGCAGGGGGGTTATGAACACTGAAGCTTTCTTT.

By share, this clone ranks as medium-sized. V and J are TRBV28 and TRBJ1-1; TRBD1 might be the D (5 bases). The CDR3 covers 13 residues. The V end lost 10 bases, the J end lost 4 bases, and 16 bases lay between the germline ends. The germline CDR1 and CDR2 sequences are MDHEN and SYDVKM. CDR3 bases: TGTGCCACCTTGAAACCGCAGGGCACTGAAGCTTTCTTT. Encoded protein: CATLKPQGTEAFF. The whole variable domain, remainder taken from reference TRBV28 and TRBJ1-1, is DVKVTQSSRYLVKRTGEKVFLECVQDMDHENMFWYRQDPGLGLRLIYFSYDVKMKEKGDIPEGYSVSREKKERFSLILESASTNQTSMYLCATLKPQGTEAFFGQGTRLTVV.

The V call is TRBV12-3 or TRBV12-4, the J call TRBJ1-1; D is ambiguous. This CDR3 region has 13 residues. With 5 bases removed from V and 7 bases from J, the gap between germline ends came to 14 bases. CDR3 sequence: CASSQRSKFEAFF. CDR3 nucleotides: TGTGCCAGCAGTCAAAGGAGTAAATTTGAAGCTTTCTTT.

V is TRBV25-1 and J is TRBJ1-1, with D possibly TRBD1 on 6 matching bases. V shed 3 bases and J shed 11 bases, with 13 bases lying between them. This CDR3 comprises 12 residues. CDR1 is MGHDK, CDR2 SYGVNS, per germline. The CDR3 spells CASSDYRVGAFF. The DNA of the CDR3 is TGTGCCAGCAGTGACTACAGGGTGGGGGCTTTCTTT.

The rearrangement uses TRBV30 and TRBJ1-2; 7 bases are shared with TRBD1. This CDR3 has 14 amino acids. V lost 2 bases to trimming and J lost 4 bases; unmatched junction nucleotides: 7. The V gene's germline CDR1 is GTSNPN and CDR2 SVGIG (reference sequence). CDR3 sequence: CAWSRQGTSYGYTF. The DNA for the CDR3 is TGTGCCTGGAGTCGACAGGGAACGAGCTATGGCTACACCTTC.

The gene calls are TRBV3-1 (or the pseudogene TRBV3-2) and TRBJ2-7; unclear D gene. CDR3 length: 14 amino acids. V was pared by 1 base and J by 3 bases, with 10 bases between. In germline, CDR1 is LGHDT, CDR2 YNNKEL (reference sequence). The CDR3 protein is CASSQGQVLYEQYF. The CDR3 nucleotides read TGTGCCAGCAGCCAAGGTCAGGTGCTCTACGAGCAGTACTTC.

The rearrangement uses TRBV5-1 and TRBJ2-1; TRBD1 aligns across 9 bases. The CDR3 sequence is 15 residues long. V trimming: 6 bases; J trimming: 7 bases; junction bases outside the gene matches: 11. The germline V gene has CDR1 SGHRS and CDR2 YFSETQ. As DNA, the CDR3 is TGCGCCAGCACCAAGACAGGGGGAGTTGCAAATGAGCAGTTCTTC. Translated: CASTKTGGVANEQFF.

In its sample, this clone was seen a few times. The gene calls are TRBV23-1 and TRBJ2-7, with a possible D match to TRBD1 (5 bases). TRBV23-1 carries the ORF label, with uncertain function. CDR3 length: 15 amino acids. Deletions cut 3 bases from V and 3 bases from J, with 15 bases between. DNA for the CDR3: TGCGCCAGCAGTCACAGGGATGACAACTACTACGAGCAGTACGTC. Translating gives CASSHRDDNYYEQYV.

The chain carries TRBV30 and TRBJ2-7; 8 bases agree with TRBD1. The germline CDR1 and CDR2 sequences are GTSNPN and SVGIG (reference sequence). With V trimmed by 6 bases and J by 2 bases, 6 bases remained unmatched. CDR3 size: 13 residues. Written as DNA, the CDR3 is TGTGCCTGCTATGACAGGGGTACCTACGAGCAGTACGTC. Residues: CACYDRGTYEQYV.

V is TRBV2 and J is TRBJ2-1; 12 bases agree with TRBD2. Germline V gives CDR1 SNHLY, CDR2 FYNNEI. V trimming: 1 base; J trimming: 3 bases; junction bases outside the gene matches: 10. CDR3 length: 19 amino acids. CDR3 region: CASSEGTSGGLTRYNEQFF. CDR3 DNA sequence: TGTGCCAGCAGTGAAGGAACTAGCGGGGGGCTAACCCGCTACAATGAGCAGTTCTTC.

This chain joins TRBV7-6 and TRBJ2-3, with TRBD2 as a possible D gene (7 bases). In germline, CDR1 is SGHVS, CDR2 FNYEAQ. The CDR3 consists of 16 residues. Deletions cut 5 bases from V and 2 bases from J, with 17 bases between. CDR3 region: CASSPDSGGLTDTQYF. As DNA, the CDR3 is TGTGCCAGCAGCCCCGATTCGGGGGGCCTCACAGATACGCAGTATTTT.

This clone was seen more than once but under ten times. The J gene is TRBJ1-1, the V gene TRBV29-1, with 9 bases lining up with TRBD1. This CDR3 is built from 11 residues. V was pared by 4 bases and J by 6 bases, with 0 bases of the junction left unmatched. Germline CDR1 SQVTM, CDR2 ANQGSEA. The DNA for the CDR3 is TGCAGCGTTGGGGACAGGGCTGAAGCTTTCTTT. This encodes CSVGDRAEAFF.

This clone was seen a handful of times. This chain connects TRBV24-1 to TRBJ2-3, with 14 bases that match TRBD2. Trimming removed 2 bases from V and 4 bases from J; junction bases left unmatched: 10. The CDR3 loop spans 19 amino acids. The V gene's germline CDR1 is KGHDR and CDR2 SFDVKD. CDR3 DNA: TGTGCCACCAGTGATTCCTCGATGACTAGCGGGGGGGGCTCAGATACGCAGTATTTT. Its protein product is CATSDSSMTSGGGSDTQYF.

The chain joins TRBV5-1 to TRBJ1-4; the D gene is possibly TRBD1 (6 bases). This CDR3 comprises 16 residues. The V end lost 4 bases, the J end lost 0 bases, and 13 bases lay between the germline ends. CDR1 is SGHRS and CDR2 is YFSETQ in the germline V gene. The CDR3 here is CASSEDRTATNEKLFF. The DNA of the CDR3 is TGCGCCAGCAGCGAAGATCGGACAGCAACTAATGAAAAACTGTTTTTT.

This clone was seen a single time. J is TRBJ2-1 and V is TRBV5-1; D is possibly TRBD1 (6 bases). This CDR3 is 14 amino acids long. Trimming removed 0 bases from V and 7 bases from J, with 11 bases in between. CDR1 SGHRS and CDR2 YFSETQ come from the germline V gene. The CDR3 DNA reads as TGCGCCAGCAGCTTGGGCAGGGGCGTAAATGAGCAGTTCTTC. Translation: CASSLGRGVNEQFF. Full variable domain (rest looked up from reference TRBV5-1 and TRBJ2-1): KAGVTQTPRYLIKTRGQQVTLSCSPISGHRSVSWYQQTPGQGLQFLFEYFSETQRNKGNFPGRFSGRQFSNSRSEMNVSTLELGDSALYLCASSLGRGVNEQFFGPGTRLTVL.

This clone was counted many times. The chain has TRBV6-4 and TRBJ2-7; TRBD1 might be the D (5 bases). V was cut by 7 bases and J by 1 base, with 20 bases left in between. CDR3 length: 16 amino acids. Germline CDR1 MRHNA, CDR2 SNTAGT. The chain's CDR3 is CASTFCRALASYEQYF. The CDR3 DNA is TGTGCCAGCACCTTTTGCAGGGCACTTGCGTCCTACGAGCAGTACTTC.

CDR3 in DNA: TGTGCTAGTGGTTTAGGGGTATACGGGTTCACTGAAGCTTTCTTT. This translates into CASGLGVYGFTEAFF. This rearrangement joins TRBV12-5 to TRBJ1-1; D might be TRBD1 (5 bases). The V gene's germline CDR1 is LGHNT and CDR2 FRNRAP. V dropped 3 bases and J dropped 4 bases, with 15 bases sitting between them. The CDR3 sequence is 15 residues long.